The 17 T cell receptor beta chains listed next were all sequenced from one sample in a study of Graves' ophthalmopathy and Graves' hyperthyroidism. RNA served as the template for amplifying TCR beta CDR3 regions. Investigators did first-round RT-PCR with HTBI primers, then second-round multiplex PCR. TCRdb fed the multiplex PCR reads into MiXCR, producing one record per CDR3 protein. The sample holds around 660,000 distinct CDR3 sequences, about two fifths seen once. Sequenced: peripheral blood. Every receptor here comes from an adult man with Graves' ophthalmopathy.

This clonotype was seen repeatedly, ten times or more. V is TRBV7-2 and J is TRBJ1-6, with a tentative D call TRBD1 (5 bases). Germline CDR1 reads SGHTA; CDR2 reads FQGNSA. Trimming took 5 bases from V and 8 from J, leaving 19 bases between them. CDR3 length: 16 residues. DNA for the CDR3: TGTGCCAGCAGCGGGAGAGGGGTGGTCGGTGATTCACCCCTCCACTTT. Protein sequence: CASSGRGVVGDSPLHF.

For this clonotype: One base away lies a much larger clone, so this may be a sequencing read error. This chain joins TRBV11-1 and TRBJ2-6; D gene ambiguous. The CDR3 contains 15 residues. Germline loops: CDR1 SGHAT, CDR2 FQDESV (reference sequence). V was shortened by 3 bases and J by 0 bases, with 6 bases between the two germline ends. The chain's CDR3 is CASSLLISGANVLTF. For the CDR3, the DNA is TGTGCCAGCAGCTTGTTAATCTCTGGGGCCAACGTCCTGACTTTC.

This clonotype was detected ten times or more. V usage is TRBV11-1 and J usage is TRBJ2-7; D perhaps matches TRBD1 (6 bases). The length of the CDR3 is 13 residues. The V gene lost 6 bases and the J gene lost 3 bases, with 12 bases spanning the gap. The germline V gene encodes CDR1 SGHAT and CDR2 FQDESV (reference sequence). The CDR3: CASSLLDSYEQYF. The CDR3 coding sequence is TGTGCCAGCAGTTTATTGGACAGCTACGAGCAGTACTTC.

This clonotype was counted once. The chain is built from TRBV15 and TRBJ1-5, with 7 bases that match TRBD1. This CDR3 contains 15 residues. J was trimmed by 7 bases and V by 3 bases; bases with no gene match: 9. Germline assignment: CDR1 LNHNV and CDR2 YYDKDF (reference sequence). CDR3: CATSRSRQGGQPQHF. The CDR3, as DNA: TGTGCCACCAGCAGGTCAAGACAGGGAGGGCAGCCCCAGCATTTT.

The genes are TRBV29-1 and TRBJ2-7; TRBD1 matches 8 bases. The CDR3 spans 13 residues. The V and J ends lost 6 bases and 0 bases, in that order; junction bases with no gene match: 4. CDR1 and CDR2 from the germline V gene are SQVTM and ANQGSEA. CDR3 amino acids: CSVDRDISYEQYF. The CDR3 nucleotides are TGCAGCGTGGACAGGGACATCTCCTACGAGCAGTACTTC.

The sample holds many counts of this clonotype. The V gene is TRBV19, the J gene TRBJ2-6, with TRBD1 identical over 12 bases. The CDR3 sequence is 17 residues long. Germline V gene sequence: CDR1 LNHDA, CDR2 SQIVND (reference sequence). After removal of 10 bases from V and 2 bases from J, the junction contained 9 bases not matched to a gene. The CDR3 coding sequence is TGTGCCACCGACACCGGGACAGGGGGCGCTGGGGCCAACGTCCTGACTTTC. As protein: CATDTGTGGAGANVLTF.

A few counts support this clonotype. CDR3: CSARGPDNEKLFF. CDR3 in DNA: TGCAGTGCTAGGGGACCGGATAATGAAAAACTGTTTTTT. The rearrangement uses TRBV20-1 and TRBJ1-4; D may be TRBD1 (5 bases). V was clipped by 3 bases and J by 4 bases, with 9 bases between them. The germline V gene encodes CDR1 DFQATT and CDR2 SNEGSKA (reference sequence). The CDR3 totals 13 residues.

This clonotype came up many times. The V gene is TRBV7-9, the J gene TRBJ1-4, with D possibly being TRBD1 (6 bases). Trimming stripped 1 base from V and 2 bases from J, with 17 bases between. CDR3 length equals 18 residues. CDR1 and CDR2 from the germline V gene are SEHNR and FQNEAQ (reference sequence). CDR3 sequence: CASSLDEQGRSTNEKLFF. The DNA for the CDR3 is TGTGCCAGCAGCTTAGACGAACAGGGTAGATCCACTAATGAAAAACTGTTTTTT.

This clonotype has a count of ten or more. The rearrangement uses TRBV7-2 and TRBJ1-1, with D possibly being TRBD1 (6 bases). V lost 5 bases and J lost 5, with 15 bases in between. The CDR3 loop spans 14 amino acids. Germline V gene lookup returns CDR1 SGHTA and CDR2 FQGNSA. The CDR3, as DNA: TGTGCCAGCAGCCCGTTGCAGGGGAGGACTGAAGCTTTCTTT. The encoded protein is CASSPLQGRTEAFF.

This clonotype was seen many times. V is TRBV7-9 and J is TRBJ2-3, with D possibly being TRBD2 (6 bases). The germline gives CDR1 SEHNR, CDR2 FQNEAQ (reference sequence). V was pared by 5 bases and J by 2 bases, with 14 bases between. The CDR3 runs to 15 residues. The CDR3 loop reads CASSRSGADTDTQYF. The CDR3 DNA sequence: TGTGCCAGCAGCCGTAGCGGCGCCGACACAGATACGCAGTATTTT. The variable domain in full, completed from reference TRBV7-9 and TRBJ2-3, reads DTGVSQNPRHKITKRGQNVTFRCDPISEHNRLYWYRQTLGQGPEFLTYFQNEAQLEKSRLLSDRFSAERPKGSFSTLEIQRTEQGDSAMYLCASSRSGADTDTQYFGPGTRLTVL.

This clonotype was seen repeatedly, ten times or more. This chain connects TRBV19 to TRBJ1-1, with D tentatively TRBD1 (6 bases). Per the germline V gene, CDR1 is LNHDA and CDR2 is SQIVND (reference sequence). This CDR3 contains 13 residues. Trimming removed 6 bases from V and 5 bases from J, with 13 bases in between. The CDR3 is CASSWGARTEAFF. CDR3 nucleotide sequence: TGTGCCAGTAGCTGGGGGGCGCGGACTGAAGCTTTCTTT.

The chain is built from TRBV27 and TRBJ2-5; the D gene is possibly TRBD1 (6 bases). The CDR3 runs 14 residues. V was trimmed by 5 bases and J by 9 bases, leaving 19 bases between them. In germline, CDR1 is MNHEY, CDR2 SMNVEV (reference sequence). The CDR3 DNA sequence: TGTGCCAGCAGTCCAGGACAGACGAGGCAGCCCCAGTACTTC. Translated, it gives CASSPGQTRQPQYF.

This sequence joins TRBV12-5 and TRBJ1-2, with D unclear. Germline CDR1 reads LGHNT; CDR2 reads FRNRAP. This CDR3 is built from 12 residues. The V end lost 1 base, the J end lost 4 bases, and 4 bases lay between the germline ends. This CDR3 is CASGLEIYGYTF. Written as DNA, the CDR3 is TGTGCTAGTGGTTTGGAAATCTATGGCTACACCTTC.

The chain combines TRBV7-9 with TRBJ1-2; 10 bases are shared with TRBD1. Unmatched junction bases numbered 3, after V lost 5 bases and J lost 3 bases. Germline values: CDR1 SEHNR, CDR2 FQNEAQ (reference sequence). This CDR3 region has 14 residues. The CDR3 region has the DNA TGTGCCAGCAGCGATGGGACAGGGGACTATGGCTACACCTTC. It codes for CASSDGTGDYGYTF.

This clonotype came up a few times. This chain links TRBV6-5 with TRBJ2-7, with 7 bases identical to TRBD2. CDR3 length: 16 amino acids. V was clipped by 5 bases and J by 0 bases; unmatched bases: 10. Per the germline V gene, CDR1 is MNHEY and CDR2 is SVGAGI. In DNA form, the CDR3 reads TGTGCCAGCAGTATACTGGGGGGGAGAATCTCCTACGAGCAGTACTTC. This codes for CASSILGGRISYEQYF.

The rearrangement joins TRBV10-3 to TRBJ2-2, with D unresolved. V lost 10 bases, J lost 8 bases, and 8 bases lay in between. Germline CDR1 ENHRY, CDR2 SYGVKD. The CDR3 contains 10 residues. The CDR3 DNA reads as TGTGCCACCTCGGTAGGGGAGCTGTTTTTT. The encoded protein is CATSVGELFF.

The gene calls are TRBV9 and TRBJ2-2, with 7 bases lining up with TRBD1. CDR1 and CDR2 (germline): SGDLS, YYNGEE. CDR3 size: 16 residues. V trimming: 6 bases; J trimming: 11 bases; junction bases outside the gene matches: 19. The chain's CDR3 is CASNPTGSASPVELFF. The CDR3 DNA follows: TGTGCCAGCAACCCGACAGGGTCGGCTTCTCCCGTTGAGCTGTTTTTT.